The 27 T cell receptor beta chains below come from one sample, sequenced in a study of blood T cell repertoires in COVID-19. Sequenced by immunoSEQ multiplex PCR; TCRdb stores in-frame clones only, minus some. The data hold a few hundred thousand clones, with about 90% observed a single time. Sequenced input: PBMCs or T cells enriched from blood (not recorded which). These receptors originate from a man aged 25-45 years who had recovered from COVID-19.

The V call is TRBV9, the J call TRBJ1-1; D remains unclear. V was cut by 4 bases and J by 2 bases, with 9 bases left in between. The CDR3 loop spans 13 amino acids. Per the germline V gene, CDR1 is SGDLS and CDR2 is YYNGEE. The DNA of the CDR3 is TGTGCCAGCAGCCCGAGAGTAAACACTGAAGCTTTCTTT. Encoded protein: CASSPRVNTEAFF.

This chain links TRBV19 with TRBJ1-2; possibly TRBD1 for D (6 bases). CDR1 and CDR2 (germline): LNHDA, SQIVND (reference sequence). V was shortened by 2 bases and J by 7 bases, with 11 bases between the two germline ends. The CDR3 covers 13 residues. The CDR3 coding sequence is TGTGCCAGTAGTATACTGGGGGCCGGTGGCTACACCTTC. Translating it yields CASSILGAGGYTF.

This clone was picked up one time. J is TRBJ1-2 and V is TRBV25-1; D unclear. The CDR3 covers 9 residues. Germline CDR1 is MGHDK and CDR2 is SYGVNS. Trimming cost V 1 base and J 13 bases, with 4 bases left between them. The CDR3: CASSESRTF. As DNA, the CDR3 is TGTGCCAGCAGTGAATCCCGCACCTTC.

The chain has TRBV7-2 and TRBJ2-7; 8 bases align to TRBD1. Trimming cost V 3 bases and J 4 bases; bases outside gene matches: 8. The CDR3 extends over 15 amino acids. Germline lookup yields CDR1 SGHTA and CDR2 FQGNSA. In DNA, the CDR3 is TGTGCCAGCAGCTTCAAGACAGGGGCCTCATACGAGCAGTACTTC. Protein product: CASSFKTGASYEQYF. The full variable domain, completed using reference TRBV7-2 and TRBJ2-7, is GAGVSQSPSNKVTEKGKDVELRCDPISGHTALYWYRQSLGQGLEFLIYFQGNSAPDKSGLPSDRFSAERTGGSVSTLTIQRTQQEDSAVYLCASSFKTGASYEQYFGPGTRLTVT.

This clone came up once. CDR3 bases: TGTGCCAGCAGTAGAACAGGGGGAAACAATGAGCAGTTCTTC. This gives the protein CASSRTGGNNEQFF. The chain is built from TRBV6-2 or TRBV6-3 and TRBJ2-1; 8 bases agree with TRBD1. With V trimmed by 5 bases and J by 5 bases, 5 bases remained unmatched. CDR3 length: 14 amino acids. Germline CDR1 and CDR2: MNHEY and SVGEGT.

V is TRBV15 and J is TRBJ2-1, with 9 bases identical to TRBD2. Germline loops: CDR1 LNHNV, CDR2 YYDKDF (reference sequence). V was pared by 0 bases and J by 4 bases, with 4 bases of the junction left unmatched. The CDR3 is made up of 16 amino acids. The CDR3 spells CATSREGLAQYNEQFF. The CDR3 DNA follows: TGTGCCACCAGCAGAGAAGGACTAGCGCAATACAATGAGCAGTTCTTC.

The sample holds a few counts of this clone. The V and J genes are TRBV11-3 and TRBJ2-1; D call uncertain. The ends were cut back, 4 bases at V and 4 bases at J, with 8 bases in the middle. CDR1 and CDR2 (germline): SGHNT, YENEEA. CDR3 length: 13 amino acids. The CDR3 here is CASSSSSYNEQFF. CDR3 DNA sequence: TGTGCCAGCAGCTCGTCCAGTTACAATGAGCAGTTCTTC.

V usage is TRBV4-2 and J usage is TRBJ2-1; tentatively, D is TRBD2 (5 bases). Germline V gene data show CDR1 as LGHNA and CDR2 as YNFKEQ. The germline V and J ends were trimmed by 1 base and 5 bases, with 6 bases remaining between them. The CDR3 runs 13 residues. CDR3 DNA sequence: TGTGCCAGCAGCCAAGTCGGGGACAATGAGCAGTTCTTC. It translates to CASSQVGDNEQFF.

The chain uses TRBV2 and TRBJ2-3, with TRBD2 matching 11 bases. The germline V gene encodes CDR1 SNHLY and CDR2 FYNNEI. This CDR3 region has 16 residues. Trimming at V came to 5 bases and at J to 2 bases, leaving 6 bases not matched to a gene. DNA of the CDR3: TGTGCCAGCAGTTACCGACTAGCGGGAACCACAGATACGCAGTATTTT. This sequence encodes CASSYRLAGTTDTQYF.

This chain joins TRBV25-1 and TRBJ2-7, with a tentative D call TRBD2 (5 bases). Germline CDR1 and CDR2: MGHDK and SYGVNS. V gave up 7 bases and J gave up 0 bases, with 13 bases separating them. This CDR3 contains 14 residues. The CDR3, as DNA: TGTGCCAGCACCCGAAGCGGCTCCTCCTACGAGCAGTACTTC. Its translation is CASTRSGSSYEQYF.

The CDR3 reads CASMWLAGDTGELFF. The DNA for the CDR3 is TGCGCCAGCATGTGGCTAGCGGGAGACACCGGGGAGCTGTTTTTT. The V gene is TRBV5-1, the J gene TRBJ2-2; TRBD2 aligns across 10 bases. V trimming: 6 bases; J trimming: 3 bases; junction bases outside the gene matches: 5. The CDR3 runs 15 residues. CDR1 and CDR2 (germline): SGHRS, YFSETQ.

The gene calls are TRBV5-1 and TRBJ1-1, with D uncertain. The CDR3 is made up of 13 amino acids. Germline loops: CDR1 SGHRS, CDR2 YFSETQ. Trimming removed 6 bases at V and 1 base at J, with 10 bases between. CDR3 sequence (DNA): TGCGCCAGCAATCGTTCCCCGAACACTGAAGCTTTCTTT. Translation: CASNRSPNTEAFF.

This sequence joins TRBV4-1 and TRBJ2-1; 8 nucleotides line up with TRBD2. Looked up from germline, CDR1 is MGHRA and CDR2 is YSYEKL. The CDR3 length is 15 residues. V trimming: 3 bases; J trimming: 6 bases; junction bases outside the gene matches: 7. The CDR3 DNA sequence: TGCGCCAGCAGCCAGCCCCCTAGCGGGCGCAATGAGCAGTTCTTC. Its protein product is CASSQPPSGRNEQFF.

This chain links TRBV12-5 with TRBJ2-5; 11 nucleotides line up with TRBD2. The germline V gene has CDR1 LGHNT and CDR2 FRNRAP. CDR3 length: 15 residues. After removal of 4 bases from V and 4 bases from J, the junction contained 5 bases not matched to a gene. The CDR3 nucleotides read TGTGCTAGTGGTTCGGGACTAGCGGAATTAGAGACCCAGTACTTC. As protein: CASGSGLAELETQYF.

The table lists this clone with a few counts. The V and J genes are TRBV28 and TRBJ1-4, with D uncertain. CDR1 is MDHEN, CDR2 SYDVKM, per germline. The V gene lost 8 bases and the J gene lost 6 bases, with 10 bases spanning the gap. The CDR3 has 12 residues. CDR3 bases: TGTGCCAGCTGTCATCCGGATGAAAAACTGTTTTTT. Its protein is CASCHPDEKLFF.

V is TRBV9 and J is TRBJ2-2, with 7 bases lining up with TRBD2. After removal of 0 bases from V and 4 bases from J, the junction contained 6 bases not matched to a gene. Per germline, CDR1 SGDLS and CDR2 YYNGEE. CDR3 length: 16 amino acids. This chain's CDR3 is CASSVEREGSTGELFF. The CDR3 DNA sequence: TGTGCCAGCAGCGTAGAAAGGGAGGGTAGCACCGGGGAGCTGTTTTTT.

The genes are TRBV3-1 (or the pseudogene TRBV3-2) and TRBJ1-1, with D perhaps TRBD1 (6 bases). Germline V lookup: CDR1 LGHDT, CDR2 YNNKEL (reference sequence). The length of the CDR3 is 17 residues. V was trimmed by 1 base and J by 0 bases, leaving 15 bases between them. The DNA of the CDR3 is TGTGCCAGCAGCCAAGGGGACCCTACAGGGCTGAACACTGAAGCTTTCTTT. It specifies CASSQGDPTGLNTEAFF.

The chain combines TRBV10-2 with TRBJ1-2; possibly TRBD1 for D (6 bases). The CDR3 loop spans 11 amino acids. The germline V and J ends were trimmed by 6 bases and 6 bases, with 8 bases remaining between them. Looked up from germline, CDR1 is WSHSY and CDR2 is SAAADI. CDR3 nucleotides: TGCGCCAGCAGAGACAGGCATGGCTACACCTTC. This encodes CASRDRHGYTF.

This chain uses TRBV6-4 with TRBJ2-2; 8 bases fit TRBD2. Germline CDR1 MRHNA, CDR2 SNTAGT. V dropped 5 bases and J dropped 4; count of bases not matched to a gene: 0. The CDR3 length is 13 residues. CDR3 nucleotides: TGTGCCAGCAGTAGCGGGAGCACCGGGGAGCTGTTTTTT. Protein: CASSSGSTGELFF.

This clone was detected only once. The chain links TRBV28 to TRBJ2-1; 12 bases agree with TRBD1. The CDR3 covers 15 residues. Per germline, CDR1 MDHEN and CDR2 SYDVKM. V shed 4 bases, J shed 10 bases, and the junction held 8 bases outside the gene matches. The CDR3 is CASSSGQGALAEQFF. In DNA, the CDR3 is TGTGCCAGCAGTTCGGGACAGGGGGCTTTAGCGGAGCAGTTCTTC.

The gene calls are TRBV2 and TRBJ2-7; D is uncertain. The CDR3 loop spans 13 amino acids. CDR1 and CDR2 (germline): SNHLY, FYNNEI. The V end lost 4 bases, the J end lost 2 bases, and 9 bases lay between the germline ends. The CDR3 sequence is CASSVDWTYEQYF. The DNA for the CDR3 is TGTGCCAGCAGTGTAGACTGGACCTACGAGCAGTACTTC.

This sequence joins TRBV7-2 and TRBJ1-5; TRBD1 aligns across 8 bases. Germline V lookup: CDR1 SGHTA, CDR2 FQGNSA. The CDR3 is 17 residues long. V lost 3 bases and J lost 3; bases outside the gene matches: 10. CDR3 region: CASSFSAQGADNQPQHF. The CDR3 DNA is TGTGCCAGCAGCTTCTCCGCCCAGGGGGCGGACAATCAGCCCCAGCATTTT.

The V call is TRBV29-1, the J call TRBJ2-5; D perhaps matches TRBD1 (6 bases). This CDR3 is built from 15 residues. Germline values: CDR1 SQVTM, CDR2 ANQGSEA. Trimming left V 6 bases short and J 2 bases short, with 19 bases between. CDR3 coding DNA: TGCAGCGTCGCTCGTCTACAGGGATCTCAAGAGACCCAGTACTTC. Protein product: CSVARLQGSQETQYF. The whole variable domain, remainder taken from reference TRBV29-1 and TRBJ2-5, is SAVISQKPSRDICQRGTSLTIQCQVDSQVTMMFWYRQQPGQSLTLIATANQGSEATYESGFVIDKFPISRPNLTFSTLTVSNMSPEDSSIYLCSVARLQGSQETQYFGPGTRLLVL.

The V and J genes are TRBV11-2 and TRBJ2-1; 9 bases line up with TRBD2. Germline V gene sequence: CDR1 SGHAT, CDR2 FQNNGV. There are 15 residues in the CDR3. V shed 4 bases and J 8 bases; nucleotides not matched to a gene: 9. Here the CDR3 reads CASSSEVLAGYEQFF. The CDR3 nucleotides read TGTGCCAGCAGCTCAGAAGTCCTAGCGGGATATGAGCAGTTCTTC.

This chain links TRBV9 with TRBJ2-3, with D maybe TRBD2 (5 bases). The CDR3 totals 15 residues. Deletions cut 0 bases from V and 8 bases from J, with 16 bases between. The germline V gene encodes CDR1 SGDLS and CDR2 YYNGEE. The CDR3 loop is CASSVDGKEKGTQYF. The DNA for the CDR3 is TGTGCCAGCAGCGTAGACGGGAAGGAAAAGGGTACGCAGTATTTT.

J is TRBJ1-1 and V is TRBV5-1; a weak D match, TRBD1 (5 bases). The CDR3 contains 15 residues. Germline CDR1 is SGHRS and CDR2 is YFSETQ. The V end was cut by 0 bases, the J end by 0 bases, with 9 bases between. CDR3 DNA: TGCGCCAGCAGCTTGGCAGGGTCCCTGAACACTGAAGCTTTCTTT. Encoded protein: CASSLAGSLNTEAFF.

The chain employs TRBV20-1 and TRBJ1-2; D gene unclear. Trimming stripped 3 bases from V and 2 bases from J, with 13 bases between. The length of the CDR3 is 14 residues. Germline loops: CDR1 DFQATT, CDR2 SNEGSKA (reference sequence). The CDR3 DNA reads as TGCAGTGCTAGTTACCCCATCGGGAACTATGGCTACACCTTC. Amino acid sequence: CSASYPIGNYGYTF.